The 30 T cell receptor beta chains below come from one sample, sequenced in a study of Graves' ophthalmopathy and Graves' hyperthyroidism. Transcripts of RNA were the source for amplifying TCR beta CDR3 regions. HTBI primers were used in a first-round RT-PCR, which preceded a second-round multiplex PCR. TCRdb fed the multiplex PCR reads into MiXCR, producing one record per CDR3 protein. The profile covers hundreds of thousands of distinct CDR3 sequences, with over 40% appearing a single time and about 3.3% taken by the ten largest. The sequenced sample was peripheral blood. These receptors were taken from an adult man with Graves' ophthalmopathy.

At least ten counts were recorded for this clonotype. The V call is TRBV5-6, the J call TRBJ2-7, with TRBD2 as a possible D gene (5 bases). V was pared by 3 bases and J by 4 bases, with 11 bases between. The germline gives CDR1 SGHDT, CDR2 YYEEEE. The CDR3 runs 13 residues. The CDR3 DNA is TGTGCCAGCAGCTCGAGGGCGGGTTACGAGCAGTACTTC. The encoded protein is CASSSRAGYEQYF.

The rearrangement uses TRBV12-3 or TRBV12-4 and TRBJ2-7; perhaps TRBD1 as D (7 bases). The V gene lost 4 bases and the J gene lost 6 bases, with 22 bases spanning the gap. This CDR3 contains 16 residues. The DNA of the CDR3 is TGTGCCAGCAGTTCAAACAAAAACAGGGGAGGTTTCGAGCAGTACTTC. Protein product: CASSSNKNRGGFEQYF.

This chain connects TRBV7-2 to TRBJ1-4; a possible D gene is TRBD1 (6 bases). The CDR3 runs 18 residues. The germline gives CDR1 SGHTA, CDR2 FQGNSA. The V and J ends lost 1 base and 8 bases respectively, with 23 bases between them. This CDR3 is CASSLESRVAGGWEKLFF. CDR3 DNA sequence: TGTGCCAGCAGCTTAGAGTCGCGGGTAGCGGGGGGCTGGGAAAAACTGTTTTTT.

The chain recombines TRBV14 with TRBJ1-1; TRBD1 matches at 7 bases. The junction had 7 bases not matched to a gene; V was cut back by 0 bases and J by 9 bases. The V gene's germline CDR1 is SGHDN and CDR2 FVKESK. This CDR3 is built from 14 residues. DNA of the CDR3: TGTGCCAGCAGCCAAGAAGGGGGCAGGGTGAAAGCTTTCTTT. Its translation: CASSQEGGRVKAFF.

The V gene is TRBV2, the J gene TRBJ2-3; D is unclear. The CDR3 contains 11 residues. Looked up from germline, CDR1 is SNHLY and CDR2 is FYNNEI. V lost 8 bases and J lost 1, with 4 bases in between. CDR3 protein: CASRGTDTQYF. The CDR3 region has the DNA TGTGCCAGCCGGGGCACAGATACGCAGTATTTT. Using reference TRBV2 and TRBJ2-3 for the parts outside the CDR3, the full variable domain is EPEVTQTPSHQVTQMGQEVILRCVPISNHLYFYWYRQILGQKVEFLVSFYNNEISEKSEIFDDQFSVERPDGSNFTLKIRSTKLEDSAMYFCASRGTDTQYFGPGTRLTVL.

This clonotype showed up just a few times. The chain recombines TRBV20-1 with TRBJ2-2; D is unresolved. Trimming shortened V by 3 bases and J by 2 bases, and 13 bases separated the two germline ends. There are 15 residues in the CDR3. Germline values: CDR1 DFQATT, CDR2 SNEGSKA (reference sequence). The CDR3 loop is CSASTRLDNTGELFF. Here the CDR3 DNA reads TGCAGTGCTAGCACCCGGCTTGATAACACCGGGGAGCTGTTTTTT.

This clonotype was seen at least ten times. This chain joins TRBV11-2 and TRBJ1-6; a possible D gene is TRBD1 (5 bases). Germline V lookup: CDR1 SGHAT, CDR2 FQNNGV. V was trimmed by 7 bases and J by 4 bases, leaving 14 bases between them. The CDR3 is 15 residues long. This chain's CDR3 is CASTTGTLYNSPLHF. In DNA form, the CDR3 reads TGTGCCAGCACCACCGGGACCCTTTATAATTCACCCCTCCACTTT.

The rearrangement joins TRBV29-1 to TRBJ2-6; D unresolved. Germline V gene lookup returns CDR1 SQVTM and CDR2 ANQGSEA. V was cut by 8 bases and J by 1 base, with 9 bases left in between. The CDR3 has 13 residues. The DNA for the CDR3 is TGCAGCCCCCGGGCGTCTGGGGCCAACGTCCTGACTTTC. It codes for CSPRASGANVLTF.

In DNA, the CDR3 is TGCGCCAGCAGCCCACCGGGACAGGGGGGATACGAGCAGTACTTC. Protein sequence: CASSPPGQGGYEQYF. The rearrangement joins TRBV4-1 to TRBJ2-7; 11 bases align to TRBD1. J lost 4 bases, V lost 4 bases, and 6 bases had no gene match. CDR3 size: 15 residues. Germline assignment: CDR1 MGHRA and CDR2 YSYEKL.

The sample holds a few counts of this clonotype. The chain couples TRBV7-9 to TRBJ2-3; weak D call: TRBD2 (5 bases). Trimming pared 0 bases from V and 6 bases from J, leaving 7 bases between. Germline CDR1 and CDR2: SEHNR and FQNEAQ (reference sequence). This CDR3 has 13 amino acids. CDR3 DNA: TGTGCCAGCAGCTTAGCCCCGGGGGATACGCAGTATTTT. This codes for CASSLAPGDTQYF.

With respect to this clonotype: Its ends do not fully match the called genes, so a read error is possible. This chain joins TRBV6-6 and TRBJ1-6, with D possibly matching TRBD1 (5 bases). The CDR3 runs 17 residues. Germline V gene sequence: CDR1 MNHNY, CDR2 SVGAGI (reference sequence). The CDR3 DNA reads TGTGCCAGCAGTTACGGGGACCCGCGACTCTATAATGCACCCCTCCACTTT. It yields the protein CASSYGDPRLYNAPLHF.

The genes are TRBV12-5 and TRBJ2-7, with 8 nucleotides matching TRBD2. The CDR3 consists of 14 residues. V dropped 5 bases and J dropped 4; count of bases not matched to a gene: 7. Germline CDR1 and CDR2: LGHNT and FRNRAP. In nucleotides, the CDR3 is TGTGCTAGTGGTCTACCCCCGGGGGGGTACGAGCAGTACTTC. It codes for CASGLPPGGYEQYF.

V and J are TRBV29-1 and TRBJ1-2; perhaps TRBD1 as D (5 bases). There are 11 residues in the CDR3. The V end lost 7 bases, the J end lost 8 bases, and 14 bases lay between the germline ends. The germline V gene encodes CDR1 SQVTM and CDR2 ANQGSEA. The CDR3 nucleotides read TGCAGCGCCGGGACTAGCGGGGGCTACACCTTC. Protein sequence: CSAGTSGGYTF.

This clonotype was detected ten times or more. This chain connects TRBV7-9 to TRBJ1-6, with 9 bases matching TRBD1. Trimming took 3 bases from V and 7 from J; bases not matched to a gene: 10. Germline assignment: CDR1 SEHNR and CDR2 FQNEAQ (reference sequence). This CDR3 spans 17 amino acids. CDR3 loop: CASSFPRTGGVNSPLHF. The CDR3 DNA follows: TGTGCCAGCAGCTTTCCCCGAACAGGGGGCGTGAATTCACCCCTCCACTTT.

The chain couples TRBV7-3 to TRBJ2-7, with no clear D. V lost 3 bases and J lost 6, with 9 bases in between. Germline V gene lookup returns CDR1 SGHTA and CDR2 FQGTGA. The CDR3 is made up of 12 amino acids. Here the CDR3 DNA reads TGTGCCAGCAGCTTCTTCTCAGGCGAGCAGTACTTC. This sequence encodes CASSFFSGEQYF.

This clonotype was detected only once. The rearrangement links TRBV2 to TRBJ2-5, with TRBD2 as a possible D gene (6 bases). The CDR3 runs 16 residues. V was shortened by 6 bases and J by 5 bases, with 22 bases between the two germline ends. Germline lookup yields CDR1 SNHLY and CDR2 FYNNEI. The chain's CDR3 is CASSQGTGTRGETQYF. DNA of the CDR3: TGTGCCAGCAGCCAAGGAACAGGTACACGGGGGGAGACCCAGTACTTC. The full variable domain, completed using reference TRBV2 and TRBJ2-5, is EPEVTQTPSHQVTQMGQEVILRCVPISNHLYFYWYRQILGQKVEFLVSFYNNEISEKSEIFDDQFSVERPDGSNFTLKIRSTKLEDSAMYFCASSQGTGTRGETQYFGPGTRLLVL.

This clonotype was observed many times. The chain uses TRBV6-6 and TRBJ1-2, with a possible D match to TRBD1 (6 bases). The CDR3 contains 14 residues. V lost 6 bases and J lost 2, with 13 bases in between. CDR1 and CDR2 (germline): MNHNY, SVGAGI (reference sequence). In nucleotides, the CDR3 is TGTGCCAGCAGCCCGAATACAGGGAACTATGGCTACACCTTC. Translating it yields CASSPNTGNYGYTF.

This clonotype was observed many times. The chain links TRBV10-3 to TRBJ2-5; no definite D call. The CDR3 totals 15 residues. CDR1 and CDR2 from the germline V gene are ENHRY and SYGVKD. V was clipped by 2 bases and J by 4 bases, with 14 bases between them. The CDR3 loop reads CAISEMGNRGETQYF. CDR3 sequence (DNA): TGTGCCATCAGTGAGATGGGGAATAGAGGAGAGACCCAGTACTTC.

This rearrangement joins TRBV9 to TRBJ1-2; D perhaps matches TRBD1 (6 bases). With 3 bases removed from V and 4 bases from J, the gap between germline ends came to 13 bases. The CDR3 extends over 14 amino acids. In germline, CDR1 is SGDLS, CDR2 YYNGEE. The CDR3, as DNA: TGTGCCAGCAGCGCCTTGACAGGCGCCTATGGCTACACCTTC. It yields the protein CASSALTGAYGYTF. The full variable domain, its missing parts supplied by reference TRBV9 and TRBJ1-2, is DSGVTQTPKHLITATGQRVTLRCSPRSGDLSVYWYQQSLDQGLQFLIQYYNGEERAKGNILERFSAQQFPDLHSELNLSSLELGDSALYFCASSALTGAYGYTFGSGTRLTVV.

Of note for this clonotype: One end of the junction is discordant with germline, which a read error may explain. The rearrangement joins TRBV7-8 to TRBJ1-3, with D possibly being TRBD1 (6 bases). This CDR3 has 15 residues. CDR1 and CDR2 from the germline V gene are SGHVS and FQNEAQ. The CDR3 region has the DNA TGCGCCAGCGGCCACGGAACAGGGAGTGGAAACACCATATATTTT. This gives the protein CASGHGTGSGNTIYF. The full variable domain, its missing parts supplied by reference TRBV7-8 and TRBJ1-3, is GAGVSQSPRYKVAKRGQDVALRCDPISGHVSLFWYQQALGQGPEFLTYFQNEAQLDKSGLPSDRFFAERPEGSVSTLKIQRTQQEDSAVYLCASGHGTGSGNTIYFGEGSWLTVV.

This clonotype has ten or more counts. The V and J genes are TRBV5-1 and TRBJ1-3, with D maybe TRBD1 (6 bases). This CDR3 is 15 amino acids long. Trimming took off 4 bases at V and 3 bases at J, with 14 bases between the two ends. Germline CDR1 reads SGHRS; CDR2 reads YFSETQ. The CDR3, as DNA: TGCGCCAGCAGCCTGGACAGTAACTTTGGAAACACCATATATTTT. Translating gives CASSLDSNFGNTIYF.

The chain couples TRBV7-2 to TRBJ2-2, with D maybe TRBD2 (5 bases). The ends were cut back, 1 base at V and 7 bases at J, with 16 bases in the middle. The germline gives CDR1 SGHTA, CDR2 FQGNSA. The CDR3 length is 16 residues. The DNA of the CDR3 is TGTGCCAGCAGCTTAGACGGTCACGGCGGGTACGGGGAGCTGTTTTTT. Its translation: CASSLDGHGGYGELFF.

This clonotype was observed at least ten times. V usage is TRBV6-6 and J usage is TRBJ2-5; 8 bases match TRBD1. V lost 6 bases, J lost 3 bases, and 3 bases stayed unmatched. The CDR3 length is 13 residues. Germline V lookup: CDR1 MNHNY, CDR2 SVGAGI (reference sequence). The chain's CDR3 is CASRQTGEETQYF. The CDR3 nucleotides read TGTGCCAGCAGGCAGACAGGGGAAGAGACCCAGTACTTC.

Concerning this clonotype itself: It may be a read error: a sequence one base away is much more abundant. V is TRBV24-1 and J is TRBJ2-2; no firm D call. This CDR3 contains 12 residues. Germline CDR1 reads KGHDR; CDR2 reads SFDVKD. DNA of the CDR3: TGTGCCAACAGTCGGCCCACCGGGGAGCTGTTTTTT. It translates to CANSRPTGELFF.

Concerning this clonotype: One base away lies a much larger clone, so this may be a sequencing read error. The chain employs TRBV5-4 and TRBJ2-7, with 12 bases identical to TRBD2. The junction had 8 bases not matched to a gene; V was cut back by 4 bases and J by 6 bases. The CDR3 sequence is 15 residues long. CDR1 is SGHNT and CDR2 is YYREEE in the germline V gene (reference sequence). CDR3 residues: CASSRWASGRGEQYF. CDR3 DNA: TGTGCCAGCAGCCGGTGGGCTAGCGGGAGGGGCGAGCAGTACTTC. The full variable domain, rest sourced from reference TRBV5-4 and TRBJ2-7, is ETGVTQSPTHLIKTRGQQVTLRCSSQSGHNTVSWYQQALGQGPQFIFQYYREEENGRGNFPPRFSGLQFPNYSSELNVNALELDDSALYLCASSRWASGRGEQYFGPGTRLTVT.

This clonotype was found many times. One junction end does not reproduce the germline sequence, and a read error may be involved. Here the CDR3 DNA reads TGTGCCAGCAGTGAACGACAGGGTTACTACGGCTACACCTTC. Translating it yields CASSERQGYYGYTF. This chain joins TRBV6-1 and TRBJ1-2, with 7 bases matching TRBD1. In germline, CDR1 is MNHNS, CDR2 SASEGT. This CDR3 comprises 14 residues.

The chain is built from TRBV11-1 and TRBJ1-1, with 9 positions matching TRBD1. The CDR3 is 17 amino acids. Germline V lookup: CDR1 SGHAT, CDR2 FQDESV (reference sequence). Trimming removed 5 bases from V and 0 bases from J; junction bases left unmatched: 10. The CDR3 here is CASSQEGQGFMNTEAFF. The DNA of the CDR3 is TGTGCCAGCAGCCAGGAGGGACAGGGTTTCATGAACACTGAAGCTTTCTTT.

This clonotype was observed at least ten times. This rearrangement joins TRBV6-5 to TRBJ1-4; TRBD1 is a possible D gene (6 bases). The germline V gene encodes CDR1 MNHEY and CDR2 SVGAGI. This CDR3 has 12 residues. The V end was cut by 6 bases, the J end by 8 bases, with 10 bases between. CDR3 nucleotide sequence: TGTGCCAGCAGGGGGGCGCGGGAAAAACTGTTTTTT. Residues: CASRGAREKLFF.

This chain connects TRBV29-1 to TRBJ1-1; D remains unclear. The V end was cut by 6 bases, the J end by 5 bases, with 16 bases between. Germline values: CDR1 SQVTM, CDR2 ANQGSEA. This CDR3 has 13 amino acids. CDR3 loop: CSVGQEGGTEAFF. CDR3 sequence (DNA): TGCAGCGTAGGGCAAGAGGGTGGGACTGAAGCTTTCTTT.

This clonotype has ten or more counts. V and J are TRBV6-5 and TRBJ2-5, with D hard to call. V lost 2 bases to trimming and J lost 0 bases, with 10 bases between them. The CDR3 has 15 residues. Germline V CDR1 and CDR2: MNHEY, SVGAGI. This CDR3 is CASSYGMRYQETQYF. The CDR3 region has the DNA TGTGCCAGCAGTTACGGGATGCGATACCAAGAGACCCAGTACTTC.